This TCR beta chain comes out of a study of tumor-infiltrating lymphocytes in primary liver carcinoma. About the study: In every tissue type, samples returned a similar yield of roughly 3.65 to 7.5 million productive TCRbeta reads. The study, taken as a whole, reports: Tumor-adjacent and tumor-blood pairs shared a smaller degree of overlap than tumor region pairs.

RNA and DNA were co-extracted from approximately 20-30 mg of unsorted bulk tissue. Each participant had primary liver carcinoma, and surgical resection was the treatment. Every tumor specimen contained over 85% viable tumor cells. In germline, CDR1 is SGHDN, CDR2 FVKESK. The CDR3 length is 17 residues. The template, approximately 500 ng total RNA, yielded TCR beta cDNA made with a constant-region primer. Libraries for TCR beta were built through three nested multiplex PCR rounds, which together made up a slightly modified ARM-PCR procedure. TRBV1-TRBV30 forward primers paired with a C-beta reverse primer drove the first two PCR rounds, roughly 10 cycles each. In TCRdb, the multiplex PCR reads were re-called with MiXCR into one record per CDR3 protein. The table has approximately 120,000 distinct CDR3 sequences, approximately 64% seen once. The table lists this clonotype with a count of one. Its antigen is not known. An end of the junction does not agree with germline; a read error may underlie this.

The clonotype comes from a woman in her sixties with primary liver carcinoma and hepatitis B virus infection. Material for sequencing was liver tumor tissue from sampling region 3. Stated subset: tumor region T3, left-lateral pole. The chain recombines TRBV14 with TRBJ1-1, with D perhaps TRBD1 (5 bases). The DNA of the CDR3 is TGTGCCAGTAGCCACGAAGGGGTAGAGTTAGGTTATTTTGAAGCTCTCTTT. Translation gives CASSHEGVELGYFEALF. The variable domain in full, with the rest retrieved from reference TRBV14 and TRBJ1-1, is EAGVTQFPSHSVIEKGQTVTLRCDPISGHDNLYWYRRVMGKEIKFLLHFVKESKQDESGMPNNRFLAERTGGTYSTLKVQPAELEDSGVYFCASSHEGVELGYFEALFGQGTRLTVV.